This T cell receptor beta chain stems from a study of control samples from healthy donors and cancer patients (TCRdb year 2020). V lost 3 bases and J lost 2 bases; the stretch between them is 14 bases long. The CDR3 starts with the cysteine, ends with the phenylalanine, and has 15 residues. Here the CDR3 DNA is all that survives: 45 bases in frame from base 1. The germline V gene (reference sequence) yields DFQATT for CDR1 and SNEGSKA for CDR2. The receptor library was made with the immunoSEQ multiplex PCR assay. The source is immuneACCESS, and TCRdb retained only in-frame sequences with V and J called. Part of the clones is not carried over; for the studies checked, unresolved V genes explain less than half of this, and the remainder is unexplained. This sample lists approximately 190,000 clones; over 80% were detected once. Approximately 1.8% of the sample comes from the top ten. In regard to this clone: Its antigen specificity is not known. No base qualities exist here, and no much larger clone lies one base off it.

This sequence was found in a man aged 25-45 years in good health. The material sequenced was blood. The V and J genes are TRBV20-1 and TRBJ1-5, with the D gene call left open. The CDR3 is CSASQRRAGNQPQHF. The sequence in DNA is TGCAGTGCTAGTCAGAGGCGCGCAGGCAATCAGCCCCAGCATTTT.